This T cell receptor (beta chain) derives from a study of T cell clonotyping in hematopoietic cell transplantation. As concerns this clone: Its antigen is unknown.

This table comes from immunoSEQ multiplex PCR, and its TCRdb copy is limited to in-frame clones, with some not included. The sample consists of around 15,000 clones, under 90% of them appearing once. V lost 4 bases to trimming and J lost 7 bases; unmatched junction nucleotides: 5. CDR3 size: 13 residues. Per germline, CDR1 PRHDT and CDR2 FYEKMQ (reference sequence). Study-wide results and caveats: Cells were unsorted, so CD4 and CD8 contributions were not separated.

The rearrangement joins TRBV13 to TRBJ2-7, with 9 positions matching TRBD1. This TCR came from a male patient in his sixties or seventies who had an allogeneic stem cell transplant from a related donor, so the T cells may come from the graft donor. Some clones in this sample may be carry-over from other donors' samples. The specimen comprised PBMCs, sampled 100 days after allogeneic stem cell transplant. DNA for the CDR3: TGTGCCAGCAGCTCCGGGACAGGGTTAGAGCAGTACTTC. Translating gives CASSSGTGLEQYF.